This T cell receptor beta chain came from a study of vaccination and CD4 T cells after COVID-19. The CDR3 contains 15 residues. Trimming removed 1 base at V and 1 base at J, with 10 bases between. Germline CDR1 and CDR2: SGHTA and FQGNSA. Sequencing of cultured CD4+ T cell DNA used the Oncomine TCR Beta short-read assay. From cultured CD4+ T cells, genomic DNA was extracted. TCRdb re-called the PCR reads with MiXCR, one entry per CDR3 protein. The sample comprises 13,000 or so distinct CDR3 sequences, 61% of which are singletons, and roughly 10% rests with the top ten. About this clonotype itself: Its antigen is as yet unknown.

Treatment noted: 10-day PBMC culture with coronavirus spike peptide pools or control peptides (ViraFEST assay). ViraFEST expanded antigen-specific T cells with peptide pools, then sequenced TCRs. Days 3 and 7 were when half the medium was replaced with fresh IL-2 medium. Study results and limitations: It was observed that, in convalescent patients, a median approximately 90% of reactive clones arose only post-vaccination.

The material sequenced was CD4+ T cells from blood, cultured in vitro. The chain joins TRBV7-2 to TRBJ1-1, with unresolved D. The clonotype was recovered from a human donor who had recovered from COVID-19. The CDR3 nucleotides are TGTGCCAGCAGCTTAGATTTCTCGGCGAACACTGAAGCTTTCTTT. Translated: CASSLDFSANTEAFF.